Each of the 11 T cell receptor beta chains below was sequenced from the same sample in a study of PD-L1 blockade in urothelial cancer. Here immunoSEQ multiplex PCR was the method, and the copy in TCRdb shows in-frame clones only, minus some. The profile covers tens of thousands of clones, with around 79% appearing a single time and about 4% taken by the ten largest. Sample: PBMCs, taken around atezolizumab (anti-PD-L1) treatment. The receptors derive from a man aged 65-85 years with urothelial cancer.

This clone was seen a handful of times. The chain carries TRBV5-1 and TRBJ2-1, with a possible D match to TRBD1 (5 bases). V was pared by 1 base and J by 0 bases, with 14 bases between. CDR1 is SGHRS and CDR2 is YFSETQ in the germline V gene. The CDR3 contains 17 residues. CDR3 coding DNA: TGCGCCAGCAGCTTGATGAGCAAAAGGGGCTCCTACAATGAGCAGTTCTTC. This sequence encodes CASSLMSKRGSYNEQFF.

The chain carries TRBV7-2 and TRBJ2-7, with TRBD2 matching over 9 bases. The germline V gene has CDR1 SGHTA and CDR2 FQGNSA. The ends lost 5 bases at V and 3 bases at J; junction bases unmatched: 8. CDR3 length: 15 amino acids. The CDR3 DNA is TGTGCCAGCAGCGGCTCCGGGACTAGCTTCTACGAGCAGTACTTC. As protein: CASSGSGTSFYEQYF.

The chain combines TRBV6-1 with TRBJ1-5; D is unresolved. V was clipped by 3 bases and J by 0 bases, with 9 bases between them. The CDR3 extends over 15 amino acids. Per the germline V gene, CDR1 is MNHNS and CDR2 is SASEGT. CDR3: CASSEWRYSNQPQHF. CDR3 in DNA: TGTGCCAGCAGTGAGTGGCGGTATAGCAATCAGCCCCAGCATTTT.

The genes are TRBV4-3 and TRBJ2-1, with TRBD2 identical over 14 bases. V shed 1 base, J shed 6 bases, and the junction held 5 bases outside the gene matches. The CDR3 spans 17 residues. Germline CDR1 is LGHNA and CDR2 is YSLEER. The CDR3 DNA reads TGCGCCAGCAGCCAAGGACTAGCGGGAGGGCCGGGCAATGAGCAGTTCTTC. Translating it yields CASSQGLAGGPGNEQFF.

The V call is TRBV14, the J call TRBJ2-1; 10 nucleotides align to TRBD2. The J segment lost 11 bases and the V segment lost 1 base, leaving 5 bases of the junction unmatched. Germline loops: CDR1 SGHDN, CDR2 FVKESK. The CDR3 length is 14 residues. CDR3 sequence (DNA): TGTGCCAGCAGCCAAGGGACTAGCGGAGGAAAGCAGTTCTTC. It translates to CASSQGTSGGKQFF.

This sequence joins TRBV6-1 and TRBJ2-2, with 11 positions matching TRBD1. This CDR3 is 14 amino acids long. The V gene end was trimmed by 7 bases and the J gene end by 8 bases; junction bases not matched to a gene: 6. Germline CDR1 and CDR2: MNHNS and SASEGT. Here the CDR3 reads CASIGTGGLGELFF. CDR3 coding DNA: TGTGCCAGCATCGGGACAGGGGGTTTGGGGGAGCTGTTTTTT.

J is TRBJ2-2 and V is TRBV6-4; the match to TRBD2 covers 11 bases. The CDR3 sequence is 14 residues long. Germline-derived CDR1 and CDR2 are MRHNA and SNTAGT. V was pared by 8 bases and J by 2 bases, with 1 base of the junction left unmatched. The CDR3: CASGTSGNTGELFF. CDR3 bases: TGTGCCAGCGGGACTAGCGGAAACACCGGGGAGCTGTTTTTT.

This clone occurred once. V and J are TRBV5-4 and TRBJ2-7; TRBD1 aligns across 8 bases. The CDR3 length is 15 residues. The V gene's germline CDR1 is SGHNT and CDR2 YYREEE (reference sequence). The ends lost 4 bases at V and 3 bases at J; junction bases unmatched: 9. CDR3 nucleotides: TGTGCCAGCAGCCCGACCTCAGGACAGGGCTACGAGCAGTACTTC. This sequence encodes CASSPTSGQGYEQYF.

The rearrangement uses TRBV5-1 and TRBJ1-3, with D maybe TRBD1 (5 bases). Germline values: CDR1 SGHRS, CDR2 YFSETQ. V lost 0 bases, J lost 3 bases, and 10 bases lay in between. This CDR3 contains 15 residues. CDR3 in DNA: TGCGCCAGCAGCTTGGAGGGCAGGGTTGGAAACACCATATATTTT. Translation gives CASSLEGRVGNTIYF.

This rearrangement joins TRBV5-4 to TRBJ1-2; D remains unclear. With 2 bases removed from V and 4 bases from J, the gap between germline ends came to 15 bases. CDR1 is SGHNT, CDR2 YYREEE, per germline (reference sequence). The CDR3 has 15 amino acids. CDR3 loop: CASSFKEKLPYGYTF. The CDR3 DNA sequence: TGTGCCAGCAGCTTTAAAGAGAAACTACCCTATGGCTACACCTTC.

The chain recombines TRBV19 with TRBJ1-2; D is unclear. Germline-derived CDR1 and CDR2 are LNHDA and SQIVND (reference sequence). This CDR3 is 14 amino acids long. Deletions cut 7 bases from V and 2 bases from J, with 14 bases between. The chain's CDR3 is CASIFGVGNYGYTF. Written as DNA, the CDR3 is TGTGCCAGTATTTTCGGGGTCGGAAACTATGGCTACACCTTC. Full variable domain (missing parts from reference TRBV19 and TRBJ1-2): DGGITQSPKYLFRKEGQNVTLSCEQNLNHDAMYWYRQDPGQGLRLIYYSQIVNDFQKGDIAEGYSVSREKKESFPLTVTSAQKNPTAFYLCASIFGVGNYGYTFGSGTRLTVV.